This T cell receptor beta chain comes out of a study of T cell changes during pregnancy in multiple sclerosis. In its sample, this clone was seen a few times. Clones were read by immunoSEQ multiplex PCR, and TCRdb kept only the in-frame ones, dropping some. The table has fewer than 50,000 clones, 94% seen once. Germline-derived CDR1 and CDR2 are SGHDT and YYEEEE. V lost 3 bases, J lost 0 bases, and 7 bases lay in between. This CDR3 region has 13 residues. Source: CD8+ T cells from peripheral blood mononuclear cells, taken before pregnancy. The gene calls are TRBV5-6 and TRBJ2-7; no firm D call. This clonotype was sampled from a female donor with multiple sclerosis, enrolled in a pregnancy study. This chain's CDR3 is CASSSGLSYEQYF. The CDR3, as DNA: TGTGCCAGCAGCTCGGGTCTCTCCTACGAGCAGTACTTC.